The clone carrying this TCR beta chain was seen many times. Its antigen is unidentified. The record originates from a study of metastatic and nonmetastatic thyroid tumors. Study observations and caveats: Patients with malignant thyroid tumors reportedly had significantly higher TCR beta diversity than those with benign nodules, in blood and tumor.

There were no patients who had received any treatment before thyroid surgery. This CDR3 is built from 14 residues. The germline CDR1 and CDR2 sequences are DFQATT and SNEGSKA (reference sequence). The junction had 1 base not matched to a gene; V was cut back by 1 base and J by 2 bases. Per the original data handling: A distant-metastasis classifier for papillary thyroid cancer was built using CDR3 differences across clinicopathological groups. TCRdb ran MiXCR on the PCR reads. TCRdb's processing, not the authors' own work, is the source of the V and J calls. The table shows tens of thousands of clones, with 9% to 14% occurring only once.

Sequenced: blood. The V call is TRBV20-1, the J call TRBJ2-7; 11 nucleotides align to TRBD2. This sequence was found in a male donor with papillary thyroid cancer or a benign thyroid nodule (not recorded which). Some clones in this sample may be carry-over from other donors' samples. The CDR3: CSARVAGGPYEQYF. The CDR3 region has the DNA TGCAGTGCTAGAGTAGCGGGAGGGCCCTACGAGCAGTACTTC.